A selection of T cell receptor beta chains follows, all from one sample in a study of blood T cells in healthy people across ages. One entry per CDR3 protein, called by TCRdb with MiXCR from the 5' RACE reads. The sample comprises around 1.5 million distinct CDR3 sequences, around 35% of which are singletons, and over 9% rests with the top ten. Source material: blood. These receptors were taken from a woman in her 30s in good health. Both conserved end residues are part of each CDR3. The order of the fields is V gene, D gene, J gene, clone size, CDR3 protein, CDR3 DNA. A D gene is named only where the DNA matches it firmly. The listing skips clone size in some rows; elsewhere it reads once, few, many or a size class.

TRBV30	NA	TRBJ2-7	NA	CASLHTGAGYEQYF	TGTGCCTCCCTACACACGGGGGCAGGATACGAGCAGTACTTC
TRBV20-1	TRBD2	TRBJ2-7	NA	CSARDSGRGALAAYEQYF	TGCAGTGCTAGAGACTCAGGGAGAGGAGCACTAGCGGCCTACGAGCAGTACTTC
TRBV20-1	NA	TRBJ2-6	few	CSATDSGSGANVLTF	TGCAGTGCTACCGACTCCGGCTCTGGGGCCAACGTCCTGACTTTC
TRBV21-1	NA	TRBJ1-6	NA	CASSKMTDRGSGNSPLHF	TGTGCCAGCAGCAAAATGACGGACAGGGGATCGGGTAATTCACCCCTCCACTTT
TRBV11-2	NA	TRBJ2-5	many	CASSLDGRVEETQYF	TGTGCCAGCAGCTTAGATGGTAGGGTTGAAGAGACCCAGTACTTC
TRBV9	NA	TRBJ2-1	many	CASSVGGTINEQFF	TGTGCCAGCAGCGTTGGCGGGACGATAAATGAGCAGTTCTTC
TRBV15	TRBD2	TRBJ2-1	few	CATLLAGHNEQFF	TGTGCCACCCTTTTAGCGGGGCACAATGAGCAGTTCTTC
TRBV28	NA	TRBJ2-7	NA	CASSLRGVFTGEQYF	TGTGCCAGCAGTTTAAGGGGTGTTTTCACCGGCGAGCAGTACTTC
TRBV9	NA	TRBJ2-7	NA	CASPPKGTYEQYF	TGTGCCAGCCCTCCCAAAGGGACCTACGAGCAGTACTTC
TRBV3-1	NA	TRBJ2-7	NA	CASSQGGVVYEQYF	TGTGCCAGCAGCCAAGGGGGAGTGGTCTACGAGCAGTACTTC
TRBV29-1	NA	TRBJ2-4	NA	CSVVPSVAKNIQYF	TGCAGCGTTGTCCCGTCGGTAGCCAAAAACATTCAGTACTTC
TRBV7-8	NA	TRBJ2-1	few	CASSRTGAHVGNEQFF	TGTGCCAGCAGCAGAACGGGGGCGCATGTGGGGAATGAGCAGTTCTTC
TRBV20-1	NA	TRBJ1-1	NA	CSRAGWRNTEAFF	TGCAGCAGGGCAGGGTGGAGGAACACTGAAGCTTTCTTT
TRBV6-5	TRBD2	TRBJ2-3	NA	CASSPAGEAYTDTQYF	TGTGCCAGCAGTCCCGCGGGGGAGGCCTACACAGATACGCAGTATTTT
TRBV7-3	NA	TRBJ1-1	NA	CASSWQENTEAFF	TGTGCCAGCAGCTGGCAGGAGAACACTGAAGCTTTCTTT
TRBV6-1	NA	TRBJ2-5	NA	CASSEAPSPQETQYF	TGTGCCAGCAGTGAGGCGCCTAGTCCCCAAGAGACCCAGTACTTC
TRBV15	NA	TRBJ2-3	NA	CAASRGETDTQYF	TGTGCCGCCAGCAGAGGAGAGACAGATACGCAGTATTTT
TRBV12-3/TRBV12-4	TRBD2	TRBJ2-5	many	CASSAQTSGGETQYF	TGTGCCAGCAGTGCCCAGACTAGCGGGGGAGAGACCCAGTACTTC
TRBV11-2	TRBD2	TRBJ2-1	few	CASSLGWRGASYNEQFF	TGTGCCAGCAGCTTAGGATGGCGGGGGGCCTCCTACAATGAGCAGTTCTTC
TRBV6-5	NA	TRBJ2-1	NA	CASSYTTVDYNEQFF	TGTGCCAGCAGTTACACCACAGTTGACTACAATGAGCAGTTCTTC
TRBV3-1	TRBD2	TRBJ2-1	once	CASSQDLTSGRVYNEQFF	TGTGCCAGCAGCCAAGATTTGACTAGCGGGCGGGTATACAATGAGCAGTTCTTC
TRBV29-1	TRBD1	TRBJ2-7	many	CSVEGGQGAGEQYF	TGCAGCGTTGAAGGAGGACAGGGGGCTGGTGAGCAGTACTTC
TRBV2	NA	TRBJ1-2	NA	CASTEGRGGGYGYTF	TGTGCCAGCACCGAGGGCCGCGGCGGTGGGTATGGCTACACCTTC
TRBV4-2	TRBD2	TRBJ2-5	few	CASSQVASGGAGQETQYF	TGTGCCAGCAGCCAAGTGGCTAGCGGGGGGGCGGGGCAAGAGACCCAGTACTTC
TRBV24-1	NA	TRBJ1-1	NA	CATRGNRESTEAFF	TGTGCCACCAGGGGTAACAGGGAGAGTACTGAAGCTTTCTTT
TRBV28	NA	TRBJ1-2	few	CATLGQGWGGYTF	TGTGCCACCCTGGGCCAGGGGTGGGGTGGCTACACCTTC
TRBV7-2	NA	TRBJ1-2	NA	CASSLAAVGGMYGYTF	TGTGCCAGCAGCTTAGCCGCCGTCGGCGGGATGTATGGCTACACCTTC
TRBV7-2	TRBD1	TRBJ1-2	NA	CASSSVTGTGYGGYTF	TGTGCCAGCAGCTCGGTGACCGGGACAGGGTACGGCGGCTACACCTTC
TRBV29-1	TRBD2	TRBJ2-3	NA	CSVEVGSGGTDTQYF	TGCAGCGTTGAAGTCGGTAGCGGGGGGACAGATACGCAGTATTTT
TRBV9	NA	TRBJ1-5	NA	CASSVSGGHQPQHF	TGTGCCAGCAGCGTAAGTGGGGGTCATCAGCCCCAGCATTTT
TRBV11-2	NA	TRBJ1-4	NA	CASSLPLGELFF	TGTGCCAGCAGCCTCCCTTTAGGAGAACTGTTTTTT
TRBV20-1	NA	TRBJ2-7	few	CSARESRGEQYF	TGCAGTGCTAGAGAATCGAGAGGCGAGCAGTACTTC
TRBV27	NA	TRBJ2-1	few	CASNQAGEFGNEQFF	TGTGCCAGCAACCAAGCAGGCGAGTTTGGCAATGAGCAGTTCTTC
TRBV6-5	NA	TRBJ2-5	NA	CASSYSIGVETQYF	TGTGCCAGCAGTTACTCGATTGGGGTGGAGACCCAGTACTTC
TRBV7-8	NA	TRBJ2-5	few	CASSSTVYGQYF	TGTGCCAGCAGCTCAACAGTCTACGGGCAGTACTTC
TRBV7-2	NA	TRBJ2-5	NA	CASSLLSQGMGWETQYF	TGTGCCAGCAGCTTATTGTCTCAGGGAATGGGTTGGGAGACCCAGTACTTC
TRBV15	NA	TRBJ2-5	NA	CATSRGLVATQETQYF	TGTGCCACCAGCAGAGGCCTCGTGGCCACCCAAGAGACCCAGTACTTC
TRBV7-2	TRBD2	TRBJ2-1	NA	CASSLGLAGFF	TGTGCCAGCAGCTTAGGACTAGCGGGGTTCTTC
TRBV2	NA	TRBJ2-1	few	CASRGLSRNEQFF	TGTGCCAGCAGAGGGCTCTCCCGCAATGAGCAGTTCTTC